This TCR beta chain was documented in a study of T cell responses to AZD1222 COVID-19 vaccine. Broader study findings: Unmutated regions of variants are reportedly targeted by nearly half of spike-specific TCRs. Spike was spanned by vaccine-associated CD4 TCRs, with dominance at 160-218 and 743-854. Most donors were white British and more were female, and clonal diversity was possibly underestimated. None of the repertoires were sampled until the peak T cell response had passed.

Regarding this clone: Its antigen is not known.

CDR1 is MNHEY and CDR2 is SMNVEV in the germline V gene (reference sequence). This CDR3 spans 15 amino acids. V was cut by 3 bases and J by 2 bases, with 14 bases left in between. Repertoires were generated with immunoSEQ multiplex PCR, while TCRdb's copy carries only in-frame clones and drops some. This table holds about 110,000 clones, around 90% found once. The chain links TRBV27 to TRBJ2-7; no clear D. Sample: peripheral blood, taken on day 0 of AZD1222 vaccination. The receptor was isolated from an adult in good health. CDR3 DNA: TGTGCCAGCAGTTTGTCTCTGGGCAGAACCTACGAGCAGTACTTC. Translating gives CASSLSLGRTYEQYF.